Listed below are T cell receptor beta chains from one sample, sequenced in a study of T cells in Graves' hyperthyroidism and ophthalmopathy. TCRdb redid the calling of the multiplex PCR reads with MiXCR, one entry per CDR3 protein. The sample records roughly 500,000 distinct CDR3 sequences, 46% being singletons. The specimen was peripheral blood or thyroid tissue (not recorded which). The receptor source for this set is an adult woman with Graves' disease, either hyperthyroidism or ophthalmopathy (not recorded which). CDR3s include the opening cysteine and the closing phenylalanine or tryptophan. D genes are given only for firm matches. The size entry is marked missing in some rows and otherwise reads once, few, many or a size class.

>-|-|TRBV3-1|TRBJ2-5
TGTGCCAGCGGCCAACGGACGGTTTCAGAGACCCAGTACTTC
CASGQRTVSETQYF
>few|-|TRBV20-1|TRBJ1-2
TGCAGTGTCAAGGACTATGGCTACACCTTC
CSVKDYGYTF
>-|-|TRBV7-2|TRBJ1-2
TGTGCCAGCAGCCGTAGCCAGGTGGATGGCTACACCTTC
CASSRSQVDGYTF
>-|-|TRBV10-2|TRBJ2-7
TGCGCCAGCAGTGTCCGTGGGACGGGGTCCTACGAGCAGTACTTC
CASSVRGTGSYEQYF
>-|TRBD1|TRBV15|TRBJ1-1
TGTGCCACCAGCAGCGTGACAGGGTCGTTAAACACTGAAGCTTTCTTT
CATSSVTGSLNTEAFF
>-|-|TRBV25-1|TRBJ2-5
TGTGCCAGCAGTGTGTACTCCGGTCCAGGGACGGCGGAGACCCAGTACTTC
CASSVYSGPGTAETQYF
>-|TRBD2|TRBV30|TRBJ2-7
TGTGCCCGGAGTCGGCTAGCGGGAGGGCCCTACGAGCAGTACTTC
CARSRLAGGPYEQYF
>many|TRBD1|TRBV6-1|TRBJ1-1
TGTGCCAGCAGTTATGGACAGGGCGTAGCTTTCTTT
CASSYGQGVAFF
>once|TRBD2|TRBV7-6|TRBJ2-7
TGCGCCAGCAGTTCGGGAGGGAGCGAGCAGTACTTC
CASSSGGSEQYF
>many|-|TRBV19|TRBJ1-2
TGTGCCAGTAGTATTGATCAGGGATGGAATGGCTACACCTTC
CASSIDQGWNGYTF
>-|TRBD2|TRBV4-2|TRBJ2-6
TGTGCCAGCAGCCCGGGACTAGCGGGAGTCACTGGGGCCAACGTCCTGACTTTC
CASSPGLAGVTGANVLTF
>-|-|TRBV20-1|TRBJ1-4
TGCAGTGCCTCCCGTGGGGCTAATGAAAAACTGTTTTTT
CSASRGANEKLFF
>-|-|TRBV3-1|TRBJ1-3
TGTGCCAGCAGCCAGGGCCTTCGTATTGGAAACACCATATATTTT
CASSQGLRIGNTIYF
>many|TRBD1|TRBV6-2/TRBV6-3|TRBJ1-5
TGTGCCAGCACCAGACAGGGGATCCAGCCCCAGCATTTT
CASTRQGIQPQHF
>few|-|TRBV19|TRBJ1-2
TGTGCCAGTAGGGAAGGGACCGACTATGGCTACACCTTC
CASREGTDYGYTF
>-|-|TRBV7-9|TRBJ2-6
TGTGCCAGCAGCGGTGACTCTGGGTCCAACGTCCTGACTTTC
CASSGDSGSNVLTF
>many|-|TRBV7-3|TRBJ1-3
TGTGCCAGCAGCTTAGGGGGACCAAGCTCTGGAAACACCATATATTTT
CASSLGGPSSGNTIYF